This T cell receptor (beta chain) is drawn from a study of identical twins. Study-wide results and limits: Out-of-frame alpha sequences that twins shared showed excess low generation probability. While abundant cord blood beta clonotypes carried fewer insertions, memory repertoires showed no such pattern. One should note that invariant MAIT and iNKT cells could partly confound zero-insertion analyses.

Unique molecular identifiers were in the cDNA, with template-switch universal primer binding. One entry per CDR3 protein, called by TCRdb with MiXCR from the 5' RACE reads. The table records about 690,000 distinct CDR3 sequences, roughly 6% of them present only once. As concerns this clonotype: No antigen is known for it.

The CDR3 has 13 residues. With 6 bases removed from V and 4 bases from J, the gap between germline ends came to 12 bases. The chain carries TRBV12-3 or TRBV12-4 and TRBJ1-1, with D unclear. Sample: naive T cells sorted from blood. The sequence derives from a man in his late teens or twenties in good health. CDR3 protein: CASSPAAVTEAFF. CDR3 nucleotide sequence: TGTGCCAGCAGCCCCGCGGCAGTCACTGAAGCTTTCTTT.